A selection of T cell receptor beta chains follows, all from one sample in a study of blood T cells in healthy people across ages. TCRdb fed the 5' RACE reads into MiXCR, producing one record per CDR3 protein. The profile shows 1,500,000 or so distinct CDR3 sequences, approximately 43% of them singletons. Input material: blood. All receptors come from a woman younger than 30 in good health. The CDR3 runs from the conserved cysteine through the conserved F or W. The D gene is left open where the match is weak. Clone size, where shown, is once, few, many, or a class for clones that have expanded.

>TRBJ2-5|-|TRBV7-9|-
CASSLVPNSRGSGQETQYF
TGTGCCAGCAGCTTAGTACCCAATTCGAGGGGGTCGGGCCAAGAGACCCAGTACTTC
>TRBJ2-7|TRBD2|TRBV5-1|-
CASSLDGSGRGEQYF
TGCGCCAGCAGCTTGGACGGTAGCGGGAGGGGCGAGCAGTACTTC
>TRBJ2-5|TRBD2|TRBV12-3/TRBV12-4|-
CASSPREWVETQYF
TGTGCCAGCAGTCCGCGGGAGTGGGTAGAGACCCAGTACTTC
>TRBJ2-1|-|TRBV4-1|few
CASSQRADSNEQFF
TGCGCCAGCAGCCAACGCGCGGACAGCAATGAGCAGTTCTTC
>TRBJ2-1|-|TRBV4-3|-
CASSPRNSPYNEQFF
TGCGCCAGCAGCCCCCGCAATAGCCCCTACAATGAGCAGTTCTTC
>TRBJ2-7|-|TRBV9|-
CASSVGWGQYEQYF
TGTGCCAGCAGCGTCGGTTGGGGGCAGTACGAGCAGTACTTC
>TRBJ2-7|-|TRBV12-3/TRBV12-4|few
CASGPGGSVYEQYF
TGTGCCAGCGGACCTGGGGGCAGCGTCTACGAGCAGTACTTC
>TRBJ1-1|-|TRBV5-1|once
CASSLSVLQNTEAFF
TGCGCCAGCAGCTTGTCCGTCTTACAGAACACTGAAGCTTTCTTT
>TRBJ2-1|-|TRBV5-1|-
CASSYLLGWEQFF
TGCGCCAGCAGTTACCTATTAGGGTGGGAGCAGTTCTTC
>TRBJ1-1|-|TRBV25-1|-
CASTPTGGRGGTEAFF
TGTGCCAGCACCCCGACGGGGGGGCGAGGGGGCACTGAAGCTTTCTTT
>TRBJ2-5|-|TRBV10-2|few
CASRGLMWETQYF
TGCGCCAGCAGGGGGCTGATGTGGGAGACCCAGTACTTC
>TRBJ2-7|-|TRBV30|-
CAWSVDFIYEQYF
TGTGCCTGGAGCGTAGACTTTATCTACGAGCAGTACTTC
>TRBJ2-3|-|TRBV11-2|-
CASRPQGPLSTDTQYF
TGTGCCAGCAGGCCGCAGGGGCCCCTTAGCACAGATACGCAGTATTTT
>TRBJ1-5|-|TRBV2|-
CASSVSGRQPQHF
TGTGCCAGCAGTGTTTCAGGGCGTCAGCCCCAGCATTTT
>TRBJ2-3|TRBD2|TRBV18|-
CASSPFAGGGSDTQYF
TGTGCCAGCTCACCATTCGCCGGCGGGGGGTCAGATACGCAGTATTTT
>TRBJ1-5|-|TRBV20-1|-
CSARGGSPQHF
TGCAGTGCTAGAGGGGGATCGCCCCAGCATTTT
>TRBJ2-5|-|TRBV3-1|-
CASSQDMARGETQYF
TGTGCCAGCAGCCAAGATATGGCCAGGGGAGAGACCCAGTACTTC
>TRBJ1-3|-|TRBV29-1|-
CSVRWGSGNTIYF
TGCAGCGTGAGGTGGGGGAGTGGAAACACCATATATTTT
>TRBJ1-5|-|TRBV4-3|-
CASSPYGYQPQHF
TGCGCCAGCAGCCCATACGGGTATCAGCCCCAGCATTTT
>TRBJ1-2|-|TRBV29-1|-
CSVATGSHGYTF
TGCAGCGTGGCAACAGGGAGTCATGGCTACACCTTC
>TRBJ1-2|-|TRBV27|-
CASSTDRRVGYTF
TGTGCCAGCAGTACTGACAGGCGGGTGGGCTACACCTTC
>TRBJ2-7|-|TRBV10-1|-
CASSPLDWIYEQYF
TGCGCCAGCAGCCCCCTAGACTGGATCTACGAGCAGTACTTC
>TRBJ2-3|TRBD2|TRBV4-3|-
CASSQDGLAGALTDTQYF
TGCGCCAGCAGCCAAGACGGACTAGCGGGGGCCCTCACAGATACGCAGTATTTT
>TRBJ2-5|TRBD1|TRBV24-1|-
CATSDLDRYQETQYF
TGTGCCACCAGTGATCTGGACAGGTACCAAGAGACCCAGTACTTC
>TRBJ2-1|-|TRBV20-1|-
CSAAGLTLHSPYNEQFF
TGCAGTGCTGCGGGACTCACTCTGCACTCCCCGTACAATGAGCAGTTCTTC
>TRBJ2-7|-|TRBV30|-
CACERQTTYF
TGTGCCTGCGAACGACAGACGACGTACTTC
>TRBJ2-1|-|TRBV4-2|once
CASSRDTIGSEQFF
TGTGCCAGCAGCCGAGACACCATTGGTAGCGAGCAGTTCTTC
>TRBJ2-7|TRBD2|TRBV20-1|-
CSARIPNPTSGSLNEQYF
TGCAGTGCTAGGATTCCGAACCCCACTAGCGGGAGTCTGAATGAGCAGTACTTC
>TRBJ2-7|TRBD2|TRBV27|few
CASSIGTSYEQYF
TGTGCCAGCAGTATTGGGACTAGCTACGAGCAGTACTTC
>TRBJ2-3|-|TRBV24-1|many
CATSALAGSADTQYF
TGTGCCACCAGTGCCCTCGCCGGGAGTGCAGATACGCAGTATTTT
>TRBJ2-7|-|TRBV7-9|-
CASSLPAEAYEQYF
TGTGCCAGCAGCTTACCGGCGGAGGCCTACGAGCAGTACTTC
>TRBJ1-2|TRBD1|TRBV12-3/TRBV12-4|many
CASSPRQGAYYGYTF
TGTGCCAGCAGCCCAAGACAGGGGGCTTACTATGGCTACACCTTC
>TRBJ2-7|TRBD2|TRBV7-2|few
CASSLRAGVGQYF
TGTGCCAGCAGCTTAAGAGCGGGAGTTGGGCAGTACTTC
>TRBJ2-7|TRBD2|TRBV10-2|-
CASKGLAGGSSYNEQYF
TGCGCCAGCAAAGGCCTAGCGGGGGGGAGCTCCTACAATGAGCAGTACTTC
>TRBJ2-1|-|TRBV11-2|-
CASSPRHYNEQFF
TGTGCCAGCAGCCCCCGTCACTACAATGAGCAGTTCTTC
>TRBJ2-1|TRBD2|TRBV29-1|-
CSVTGLSSYNEQFF
TGCAGCGTCACGGGACTAAGCTCGTACAATGAGCAGTTCTTC
>TRBJ1-5|-|TRBV11-2|-
CASSLDRALEPQHF
TGTGCCAGCAGCTTAGACAGGGCACTTGAGCCCCAGCATTTT
>TRBJ2-7|-|TRBV29-1|-
CSVEGSSGEQYF
TGCAGCGTGGAGGGCAGTTCTGGCGAGCAGTACTTC
>TRBJ2-1|-|TRBV28|-
CASSPTGLEQFF
TGTGCCAGCAGTCCCACAGGGCTAGAGCAGTTCTTC
>TRBJ2-3|TRBD2|TRBV14|-
CASSQQRTSVYF
TGTGCCAGCAGCCAACAACGGACTAGCGTGTATTTT
>TRBJ2-5|-|TRBV29-1|few
CSVLRSQETQYF
TGCAGCGTTCTCAGGAGTCAAGAGACCCAGTACTTC
>TRBJ2-6|-|TRBV13|-
CASSSQLVPGANVLTF
TGTGCCAGCAGCTCCCAATTAGTCCCTGGGGCCAACGTCCTGACTTTC
>TRBJ2-7|-|TRBV19|few
CASSFWAGTTYEQYF
TGTGCCAGTAGTTTCTGGGCGGGGACCACCTACGAGCAGTACTTC
>TRBJ2-1|TRBD2|TRBV12-3/TRBV12-4|-
CASSLELAAFEQFF
TGTGCCAGCAGTTTGGAACTAGCGGCTTTTGAGCAGTTCTTC
>TRBJ2-1|-|TRBV20-1|-
CSARIPEAAYNEQFF
TGCAGTGCTAGGATACCAGAGGCCGCATACAATGAGCAGTTCTTC
>TRBJ1-4|-|TRBV7-2|-
CASSPALREKLFF
TGTGCCAGCAGCCCGGCGTTAAGGGAAAAACTGTTTTTT
>TRBJ2-5|-|TRBV6-2/TRBV6-3|-
CASSYSMEQYF
TGTGCCAGCAGTTACTCGATGGAGCAGTACTTC
>TRBJ1-5|-|TRBV15|few
CATSSPPQPQHF
TGTGCCACCAGCAGTCCCCCTCAGCCCCAGCATTTT
>TRBJ1-1|-|TRBV7-9|-
CASSLTQQRNTKAFF
TGTGCCAGCAGCTTAACCCAACAGCGGAACACTAAAGCTTTCTTT
>TRBJ2-1|-|TRBV6-5|few
CASSYSRGYNEQFF
TGTGCCAGCAGTTACTCTAGAGGGTACAATGAGCAGTTCTTC
>TRBJ2-1|-|TRBV20-1|-
CSARPLANLLRYNEQFF
TGCAGTGCTAGGCCACTAGCCAACTTATTAAGATACAATGAGCAGTTCTTC
>TRBJ2-7|-|TRBV25-1|-
CASSIQGRSYEQYF
TGTGCCAGCAGTATTCAGGGTCGCTCCTACGAGCAGTACTTC
>TRBJ1-1|TRBD1|TRBV12-3/TRBV12-4|few
CASSRGQGVTEAFF
TGTGCCAGCTCTCGTGGACAGGGTGTCACTGAAGCTTTCTTT
>TRBJ2-7|TRBD2|TRBV5-5|-
CASSSREAYEQYF
TGTGCCAGCAGTTCACGGGAGGCCTACGAGCAGTACTTC
>TRBJ2-1|-|TRBV9|-
CASSVATRSPSYNEQFF
TGTGCCAGCAGCGTAGCTACGAGATCCCCATCCTACAATGAGCAGTTCTTC